A selection of T cell receptor beta chains follows, all from one sample in a study of immune characterization of retroperitoneal liposarcoma. Each CDR3 protein gets one entry after TCRdb re-called the PCR reads with MiXCR. Of fewer than 20,000 distinct CDR3 sequences listed, 37% were seen once; the top ten hold about 7.8%. The material sequenced was blood. These receptors were obtained from a male donor with retroperitoneal liposarcoma. The CDR3 runs from the conserved cysteine through the conserved F or W. The D gene is left open where the match is weak. Size values are once, few and many counts, or a class for expanded clones, and some rows have none.

J gene: TRBJ2-1
V gene: TRBV7-6
D gene: .
clone size: .
CDR3 DNA: TGTGCCAGCAGCTTAGAACCGGTAGGGAGCTCCTACAATGAGCAGTTCTTC
CDR3 protein: CASSLEPVGSSYNEQFF

J gene: TRBJ1-2
V gene: TRBV7-2
D gene: .
clone size: .
CDR3 DNA: TGTGCCAGCACCGCCGGGGGCATCTATGGCTACACCTTC
CDR3 protein: CASTAGGIYGYTF

J gene: TRBJ2-1
V gene: TRBV6-1
D gene: TRBD2
clone size: .
CDR3 DNA: TGTGCCAGCAGTACATCACTAGCGACCTTCTACATCTGGCAGTTCTTC
CDR3 protein: CASSTSLATFYIWQFF

J gene: TRBJ2-1
V gene: TRBV15
D gene: TRBD2
clone size: .
CDR3 DNA: TGTGCCACCAGCAGTGGACTAGCCTATGAGCAGTTCTTC
CDR3 protein: CATSSGLAYEQFF

J gene: TRBJ2-2
V gene: TRBV28
D gene: .
clone size: .
CDR3 DNA: TGTGCCAGCACCCCGGGACATCTGAACACCGGGGAGCTGTTTTTT
CDR3 protein: CASTPGHLNTGELFF

J gene: TRBJ2-7
V gene: TRBV6-2/TRBV6-3
D gene: TRBD2
clone size: .
CDR3 DNA: TGTGCCAGCAGTTACACGGGACTAGCGGGAGCCCCGCGGTTCTTC
CDR3 protein: CASSYTGLAGAPRFF

J gene: TRBJ2-7
V gene: TRBV7-2
D gene: TRBD1
clone size: .
CDR3 DNA: TGTGCCAGCAGCTTAGATACAGGGGGGTACGAGCAGTACTTC
CDR3 protein: CASSLDTGGYEQYF

J gene: TRBJ2-1
V gene: TRBV12-3/TRBV12-4
D gene: .
clone size: many
CDR3 DNA: TGTGCCAGCAGCTTAGCGGCACGGGGCTACGAGCAGTTCTTC
CDR3 protein: CASSLAARGYEQFF

J gene: TRBJ1-6
V gene: TRBV6-1
D gene: .
clone size: .
CDR3 DNA: TGTGCTAGCAGTGAAGTCCGGGGCCGTTCACCCCTCCACTTT
CDR3 protein: CASSEVRGRSPLHF

J gene: TRBJ2-2
V gene: TRBV27
D gene: .
clone size: many
CDR3 DNA: TGTGCCAGCAGTTTATCGATCAGATTGAACACCGGGGAGCTGTTTTTT
CDR3 protein: CASSLSIRLNTGELFF

J gene: TRBJ2-4
V gene: TRBV12-3/TRBV12-4
D gene: .
clone size: medium-sized
CDR3 DNA: TGTGCCAGCACCTCCTCCACACGAAACATTCAGTACTTC
CDR3 protein: CASTSSTRNIQYF

J gene: TRBJ1-4
V gene: TRBV6-5
D gene: .
clone size: .
CDR3 DNA: TGTGCCAGCAGTTACTCGCCAGGGGCAACTAATGAAAAACTGTTTTTT
CDR3 protein: CASSYSPGATNEKLFF

J gene: TRBJ2-7
V gene: TRBV7-2
D gene: .
clone size: few
CDR3 DNA: TGTGCCAGCAGCTTGACTCGTTACGAGCAGTACTTC
CDR3 protein: CASSLTRYEQYF

J gene: TRBJ2-1
V gene: TRBV7-8
D gene: TRBD1
clone size: many
CDR3 DNA: TGTGCCAGCAGCGTCACAGGGGATTTCTACGAGCAGTTCTTC
CDR3 protein: CASSVTGDFYEQFF

J gene: TRBJ2-7
V gene: TRBV7-2
D gene: .
clone size: .
CDR3 DNA: TGTGCCAGCAGCTTAGTGGATCCCTACGAGCAGTACTTC
CDR3 protein: CASSLVDPYEQYF

J gene: TRBJ2-7
V gene: TRBV6-1
D gene: TRBD2
clone size: .
CDR3 DNA: TGTGCCAGCAGACAAAGAGCGGGAGTTGTGTACGAGCAGTACTTC
CDR3 protein: CASRQRAGVVYEQYF

J gene: TRBJ1-2
V gene: TRBV11-2
D gene: .
clone size: .
CDR3 DNA: TGTGCCAGCAGCTTACCAGACGGATATGCAAACTATGGCTACACCTTC
CDR3 protein: CASSLPDGYANYGYTF

J gene: TRBJ2-3
V gene: TRBV23-1
D gene: .
clone size: .
CDR3 DNA: TGCGCCAGCAGTCAATCCTACCCAATGGCGTGGTGTACGCAGTATTTT
CDR3 protein: CASSQSYPMAWCTQYF

J gene: TRBJ2-7
V gene: TRBV7-6
D gene: .
clone size: .
CDR3 DNA: TGTGCCAGCAGCTCCTCCAGCAACGAGCAGTACTTC
CDR3 protein: CASSSSSNEQYF

J gene: TRBJ2-1
V gene: TRBV6-1
D gene: .
clone size: few
CDR3 DNA: TGTGCCAGCAGTGAAGGAGATGGTAGCGACTCCTACGAGCAGTTCTTC
CDR3 protein: CASSEGDGSDSYEQFF

J gene: TRBJ1-4
V gene: TRBV11-2
D gene: .
clone size: few
CDR3 DNA: TGTGCCAGCAGCTTAGATGGGGGGAGTTGGGAAAAACTGTTTTTT
CDR3 protein: CASSLDGGSWEKLFF

J gene: TRBJ2-7
V gene: TRBV6-1
D gene: .
clone size: .
CDR3 DNA: TGTGCCAGCAGTGAGGGCGACCCAAGCTCCTACGAGCTGTACTTC
CDR3 protein: CASSEGDPSSYELYF

J gene: TRBJ2-3
V gene: TRBV7-6
D gene: TRBD1
clone size: once
CDR3 DNA: TGTGCTAGCAGCCAGGGGGTCGGTACAGATACGCAGTATTTT
CDR3 protein: CASSQGVGTDTQYF

J gene: TRBJ1-1
V gene: TRBV6-2/TRBV6-3
D gene: .
clone size: .
CDR3 DNA: TGTGCCAGCAGCTCCCTATCCCTAACTGAAGCTTTCTTT
CDR3 protein: CASSSLSLTEAFF

J gene: TRBJ2-7
V gene: TRBV6-6
D gene: .
clone size: many
CDR3 DNA: TGTGCCAGCAGTTACCTGTGGAGCTCCTACGAGCAGTACTTC
CDR3 protein: CASSYLWSSYEQYF

J gene: TRBJ2-5
V gene: TRBV6-5
D gene: .
clone size: medium-sized
CDR3 DNA: TGTGCCAGCAGTTACGCAGGAGAAGAGACCCAGTACTTC
CDR3 protein: CASSYAGEETQYF

J gene: TRBJ2-7
V gene: TRBV12-3/TRBV12-4
D gene: .
clone size: many
CDR3 DNA: TGTGCCAGCAGTTTGAGGGGCACCTACGAGCAGTACTTC
CDR3 protein: CASSLRGTYEQYF

J gene: TRBJ1-1
V gene: TRBV6-1
D gene: .
clone size: .
CDR3 DNA: TGTGCCAGCAGCGACCAGGTGACTGAAGCTTTCTTT
CDR3 protein: CASSDQVTEAFF

J gene: TRBJ2-5
V gene: TRBV11-2
D gene: .
clone size: few
CDR3 DNA: TGTGCCAGCAGCTTAGAAGTTTTAGAGACCCAGTACTTC
CDR3 protein: CASSLEVLETQYF

J gene: TRBJ2-7
V gene: TRBV6-5
D gene: .
clone size: .
CDR3 DNA: TGTGCTGGCAGTGAACGGTGGGCTGTGTCCGAGCAGTACTTC
CDR3 protein: CAGSERWAVSEQYF

J gene: TRBJ2-7
V gene: TRBV6-1
D gene: TRBD1
clone size: medium-sized
CDR3 DNA: TGTGCCAGCAGTCAAACCGGGACAGGGACCTACGAGCAGTACTTC
CDR3 protein: CASSQTGTGTYEQYF

J gene: TRBJ2-2
V gene: TRBV11-2
D gene: .
clone size: few
CDR3 DNA: TGTGCCAGCAGCTTAGACAGGGGAGGGACCGGGGAGCTGTTTTTT
CDR3 protein: CASSLDRGGTGELFF

J gene: TRBJ2-1
V gene: TRBV12-3/TRBV12-4
D gene: TRBD2
clone size: medium-sized
CDR3 DNA: TGTGCCAGCAGTCGGAGCGGGAGGGCCCACAATGAGCAGTTCTTC
CDR3 protein: CASSRSGRAHNEQFF

J gene: TRBJ1-3
V gene: TRBV6-5
D gene: TRBD1
clone size: .
CDR3 DNA: TGTGCCAGCAGTTACGGACAGGGGAGCTCTGGAAACACCATATATTTT
CDR3 protein: CASSYGQGSSGNTIYF

J gene: TRBJ2-1
V gene: TRBV7-6
D gene: TRBD2
clone size: few
CDR3 DNA: TGTGCCAGCAGCTTAGAGAGCGGGAGGATAGGCGGTGAGCAGTTCTTC
CDR3 protein: CASSLESGRIGGEQFF

J gene: TRBJ1-2
V gene: TRBV6-1
D gene: .
clone size: many
CDR3 DNA: TGTGCCAGTTTCACAGGGCCTTATGGCTACACCTTC
CDR3 protein: CASFTGPYGYTF

J gene: TRBJ2-3
V gene: TRBV14
D gene: TRBD2
clone size: .
CDR3 DNA: TGTGCCAGCAGCCAAGATCCTAGCGGGACCCGTAGCACAGATACGCAGTATTTT
CDR3 protein: CASSQDPSGTRSTDTQYF

J gene: TRBJ2-1
V gene: TRBV27
D gene: TRBD2
clone size: few
CDR3 DNA: TGTGCCAGCAGTTTCCCCGGGACTAGCGGCAATGAGCAGTTCTTC
CDR3 protein: CASSFPGTSGNEQFF

J gene: TRBJ2-1
V gene: TRBV12-3/TRBV12-4
D gene: .
clone size: many
CDR3 DNA: TGTGCCAGCACCGGGACCAACAATGAGCAGTTCTTC
CDR3 protein: CASTGTNNEQFF

J gene: TRBJ2-7
V gene: TRBV5-1
D gene: TRBD2
clone size: few
CDR3 DNA: TGCGCCAGCAGCTTGGGGACTAGCGAGCAGTACTTC
CDR3 protein: CASSLGTSEQYF

J gene: TRBJ2-1
V gene: TRBV6-1
D gene: .
clone size: many
CDR3 DNA: TGTGCCAGCAAGAACGGAATCTTTTCTCAGTTCTTC
CDR3 protein: CASKNGIFSQFF

J gene: TRBJ1-2
V gene: TRBV12-3/TRBV12-4
D gene: .
clone size: few
CDR3 DNA: TGTGCCAGCAGCTCTTCCGACGGCTATCCCTATGGCTACACCTTC
CDR3 protein: CASSSSDGYPYGYTF

J gene: TRBJ2-2
V gene: TRBV6-4
D gene: .
clone size: .
CDR3 DNA: TGTGCCAGCAGTGAAGGCACGCGAAACACCGGGGAGCTGTTTTTT
CDR3 protein: CASSEGTRNTGELFF

J gene: TRBJ2-2
V gene: TRBV6-2/TRBV6-3
D gene: .
clone size: .
CDR3 DNA: TGTGCCAGTCGACTCTACACCGGGGAGCTGTTTTTT
CDR3 protein: CASRLYTGELFF

J gene: TRBJ2-3
V gene: TRBV27
D gene: TRBD2
clone size: .
CDR3 DNA: TGTGCCAGCAGTCGAGGGACTAGCGGGAGTTTGGGAACGCAGTATTTT
CDR3 protein: CASSRGTSGSLGTQYF

J gene: TRBJ1-1
V gene: TRBV7-4
D gene: TRBD1
clone size: many
CDR3 DNA: TGTGCCAGCAGGATGGACAGGTCGAAGAACACTGAAGCTTTCTTT
CDR3 protein: CASRMDRSKNTEAFF

J gene: TRBJ2-5
V gene: TRBV11-2
D gene: .
clone size: few
CDR3 DNA: TGTGCCAGCAGCCCAGGGAAGGAGACCCAGTACTTC
CDR3 protein: CASSPGKETQYF

J gene: TRBJ2-7
V gene: TRBV6-1
D gene: TRBD2
clone size: .
CDR3 DNA: TGTGCCAGCAGGACCGGGGGGGGGGGGACCTACGAGCAGTACTTT
CDR3 protein: CASRTGGGGTYEQYF

J gene: TRBJ2-1
V gene: TRBV6-6
D gene: TRBD2
clone size: .
CDR3 DNA: TGTGCCAGCAGGATAGGACTAGCCCGTGAGCAGTTCTTC
CDR3 protein: CASRIGLAREQFF

J gene: TRBJ2-3
V gene: TRBV7-2
D gene: TRBD2
clone size: .
CDR3 DNA: TGTGCCAGCAGCTTAGGGGTCGGCGGGGGGTCCACAGATACGCAGTATTTT
CDR3 protein: CASSLGVGGGSTDTQYF

J gene: TRBJ2-7
V gene: TRBV11-3
D gene: TRBD1
clone size: medium-sized
CDR3 DNA: TGTGCCAGCAGCTCATCTGGACAGGGGGCGAGGAATGAGCAGTACTTC
CDR3 protein: CASSSSGQGARNEQYF

J gene: TRBJ2-2
V gene: TRBV12-3/TRBV12-4
D gene: .
clone size: .
CDR3 DNA: TGTGCCAGCAGTACTCGTGGACGGACCGGGGAGCTGTTTTTT
CDR3 protein: CASSTRGRTGELFF

J gene: TRBJ2-4
V gene: TRBV6-8
D gene: TRBD2
clone size: .
CDR3 DNA: TGTGCCAGCTTTTCTGTCTTCCGGGAGGGCGGGTATGAGCAGTACTTC
CDR3 protein: CASFSVFREGGYEQYF